This T cell receptor (beta chain) comes out of a study of blood T cell repertoires in COVID-19. Study-level background: The origin of the acute and convalescent COVID-19 samples was the United States, Italy and Spain.

This CDR3 is 14 amino acids long. Losses at the gene ends were 6 bases for V and 4 bases for J; bases not matched to a gene: 7. Germline V gives CDR1 MDHEN, CDR2 SYDVKM. Profiled with immunoSEQ multiplex PCR; TCRdb holds only in-frame clones, not every one. The sample records about 180,000 clones, 80% to 90% being singletons. The table lists this clone with a count of one. What was sequenced was peripheral blood. The receptor's source is a man aged 60 to 69 with acute or convalescent COVID-19. This sequence joins TRBV28 and TRBJ2-7; 9 bases match TRBD1. In DNA form, the CDR3 reads TGTGCCAGCAGAGGACAGGGGAGGGTGTACGAGCAGTACTTC. Its translation is CASRGQGRVYEQYF.